The T cell receptor beta chain described here comes from a study of T cell clonotyping in hematopoietic cell transplantation. Study-wide results and limits: Without cell sorting, CD4 versus CD8 contributions remain unresolved. Pathologically expanded recipient clonotypes increased progressively from day 30 to day 180 as diversity fell. Few recipient clonotypes overlapped donors; over 95% were de novo at given depth.

To note about this clone: What it recognizes is unknown.

Blood collection times were about day -28 and days 30, 100, 180 posttransplant. Measured with immunoSEQ multiplex PCR; TCRdb has only the in-frame clones, and not every one. Of more than 10,000 clones in the sample, around 83% are singletons; the top ten hold 5.8%. This material consisted of PBMCs, taken 100 days after allogeneic stem cell transplant. The receptor's source is a female patient in her forties or fifties who had an allogeneic stem cell transplant from a related donor, so T cells may come from the graft donor. Some clones in this sample may be carry-over from other donors' samples.

CDR3 bases: TGTGCCAGCAGCGTAGAACGGACCGGGGAGCTGTTTTTT. Protein product: CASSVERTGELFF. The chain couples TRBV9 to TRBJ2-2, with D unresolved. This CDR3 is built from 13 residues. The germline V gene has CDR1 SGDLS and CDR2 YYNGEE. The germline V and J ends were trimmed by 0 bases and 5 bases, with 5 bases remaining between them.